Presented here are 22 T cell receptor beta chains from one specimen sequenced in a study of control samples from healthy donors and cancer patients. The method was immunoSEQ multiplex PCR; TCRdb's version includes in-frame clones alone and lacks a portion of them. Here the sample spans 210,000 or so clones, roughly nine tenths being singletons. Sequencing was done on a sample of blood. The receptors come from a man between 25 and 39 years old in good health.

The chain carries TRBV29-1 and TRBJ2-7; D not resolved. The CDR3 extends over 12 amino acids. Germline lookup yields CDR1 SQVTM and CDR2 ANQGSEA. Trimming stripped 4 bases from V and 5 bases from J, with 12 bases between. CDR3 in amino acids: CSVAKGPDEQYF. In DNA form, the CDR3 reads TGCAGCGTTGCAAAGGGTCCGGACGAGCAGTACTTC.

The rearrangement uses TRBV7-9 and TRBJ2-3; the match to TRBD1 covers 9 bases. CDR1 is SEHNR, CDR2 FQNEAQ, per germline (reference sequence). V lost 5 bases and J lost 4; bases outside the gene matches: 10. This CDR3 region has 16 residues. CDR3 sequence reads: CASSPSGTGHADTQYF. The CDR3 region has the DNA TGTGCCAGCAGCCCCTCCGGGACAGGGCACGCAGATACGCAGTATTTT.

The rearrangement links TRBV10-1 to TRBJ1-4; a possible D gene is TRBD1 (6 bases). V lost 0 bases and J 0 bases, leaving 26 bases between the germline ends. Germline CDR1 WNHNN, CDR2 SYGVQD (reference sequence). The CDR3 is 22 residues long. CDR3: CASSESGFFSGQPTATNEKLFF. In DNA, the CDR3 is TGCGCCAGCAGTGAGTCGGGGTTCTTTTCCGGACAGCCTACTGCAACTAATGAAAAACTGTTTTTT.

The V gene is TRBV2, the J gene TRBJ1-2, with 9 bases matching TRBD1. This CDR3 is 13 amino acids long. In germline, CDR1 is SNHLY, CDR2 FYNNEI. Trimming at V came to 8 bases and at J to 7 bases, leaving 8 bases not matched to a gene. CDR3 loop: CASFPGQGTGYTF. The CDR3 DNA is TGTGCCAGCTTTCCGGGACAGGGTACTGGCTACACCTTC. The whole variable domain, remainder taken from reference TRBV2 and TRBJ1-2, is EPEVTQTPSHQVTQMGQEVILRCVPISNHLYFYWYRQILGQKVEFLVSFYNNEISEKSEIFDDQFSVERPDGSNFTLKIRSTKLEDSAMYFCASFPGQGTGYTFGSGTRLTVV.

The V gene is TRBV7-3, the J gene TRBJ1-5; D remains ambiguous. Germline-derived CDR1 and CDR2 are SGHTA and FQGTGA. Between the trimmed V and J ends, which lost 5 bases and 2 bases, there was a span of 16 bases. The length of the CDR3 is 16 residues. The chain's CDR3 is CASSPLDRGGNQPQHF. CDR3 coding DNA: TGTGCCAGCAGCCCTTTGGACCGCGGGGGCAATCAGCCCCAGCATTTT. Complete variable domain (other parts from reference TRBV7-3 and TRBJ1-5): GAGVSQTPSNKVTEKGKYVELRCDPISGHTALYWYRQSLGQGPEFLIYFQGTGAADDSGLPNDRFFAVRPEGSVSTLKIQRTERGDSAVYLCASSPLDRGGNQPQHFGDGTRLSIL.

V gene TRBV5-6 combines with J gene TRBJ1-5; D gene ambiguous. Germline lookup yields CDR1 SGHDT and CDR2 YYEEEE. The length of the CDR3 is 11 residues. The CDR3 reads CVEYGNQPQHF. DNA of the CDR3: TGTGTGGAATACGGCAATCAGCCCCAGCATTTT.

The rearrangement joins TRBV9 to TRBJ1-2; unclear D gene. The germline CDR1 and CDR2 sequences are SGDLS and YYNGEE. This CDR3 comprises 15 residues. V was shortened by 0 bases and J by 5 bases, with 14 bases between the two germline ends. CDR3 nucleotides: TGTGCCAGCAGCGTAGGTGAACAGCCAACATATGGCTACACCTTC. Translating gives CASSVGEQPTYGYTF.

The CDR3: CASSATVPTRSYNSPLHF. The CDR3 DNA sequence: TGTGCCAGCAGTGCGACAGTCCCAACTCGCTCCTATAATTCACCCCTCCACTTT. This chain links TRBV27 with TRBJ1-6; D possibly corresponds to TRBD1 (5 bases). CDR1 and CDR2 (germline): MNHEY, SMNVEV (reference sequence). V was pared by 5 bases and J by 0 bases, with 17 bases between. This CDR3 has 18 amino acids.

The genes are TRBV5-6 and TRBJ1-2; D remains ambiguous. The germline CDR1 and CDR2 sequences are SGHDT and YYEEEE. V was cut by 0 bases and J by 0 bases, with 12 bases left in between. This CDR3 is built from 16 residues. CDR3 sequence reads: CASSLDQTYTNYGYTF. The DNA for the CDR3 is TGTGCCAGCAGCTTGGACCAGACCTATACTAACTATGGCTACACCTTC.

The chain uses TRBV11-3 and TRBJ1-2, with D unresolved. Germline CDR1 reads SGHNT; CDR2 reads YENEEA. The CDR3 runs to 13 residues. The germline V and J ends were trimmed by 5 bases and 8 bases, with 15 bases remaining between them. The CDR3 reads CASSPTSGNGYTF. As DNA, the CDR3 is TGTGCCAGCAGCCCGACTTCTGGGAACGGCTACACCTTC.

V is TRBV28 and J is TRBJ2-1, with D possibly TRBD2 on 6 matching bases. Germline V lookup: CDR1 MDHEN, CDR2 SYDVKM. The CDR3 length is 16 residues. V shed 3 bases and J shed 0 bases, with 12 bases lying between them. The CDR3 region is CASSFFASASYNEQFF. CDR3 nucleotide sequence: TGTGCCAGCAGTTTCTTTGCTAGCGCCTCCTACAATGAGCAGTTCTTC.

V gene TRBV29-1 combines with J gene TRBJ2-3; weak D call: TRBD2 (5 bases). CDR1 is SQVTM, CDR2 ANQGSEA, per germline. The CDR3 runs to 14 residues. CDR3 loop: CSATLSSGTDTQYF. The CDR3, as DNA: TGCAGTGCGACCCTGAGTAGCGGCACAGATACGCAGTATTTT.

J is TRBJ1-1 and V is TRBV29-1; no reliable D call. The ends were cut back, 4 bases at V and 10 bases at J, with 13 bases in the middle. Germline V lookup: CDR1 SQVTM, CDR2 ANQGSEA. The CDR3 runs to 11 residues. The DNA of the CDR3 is TGCAGCGTTGGCCCGGCGGAGACAGCTTTCTTT. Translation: CSVGPAETAFF.

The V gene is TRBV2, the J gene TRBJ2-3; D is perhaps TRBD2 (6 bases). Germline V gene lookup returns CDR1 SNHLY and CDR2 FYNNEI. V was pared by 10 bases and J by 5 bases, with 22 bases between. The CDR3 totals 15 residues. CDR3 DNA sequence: TGTGCCACTACGATTCCGGGACTTCTTCGAGATACGCAGTATTTT. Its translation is CATTIPGLLRDTQYF.

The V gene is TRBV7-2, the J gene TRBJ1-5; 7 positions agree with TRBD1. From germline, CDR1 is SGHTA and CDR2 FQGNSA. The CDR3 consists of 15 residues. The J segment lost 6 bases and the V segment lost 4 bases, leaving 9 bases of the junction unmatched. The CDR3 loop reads CASSSETGPVQPQHF. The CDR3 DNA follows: TGTGCCAGCAGCTCAGAGACAGGGCCGGTTCAGCCCCAGCATTTT.

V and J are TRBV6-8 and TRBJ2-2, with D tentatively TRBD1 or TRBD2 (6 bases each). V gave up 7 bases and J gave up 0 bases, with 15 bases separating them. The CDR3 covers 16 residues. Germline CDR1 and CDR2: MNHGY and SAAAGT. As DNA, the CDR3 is TGTGCCAGCAACACCCTCGGGGGCCCGAACACCGGGGAGCTGTTTTTT. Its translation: CASNTLGGPNTGELFF.

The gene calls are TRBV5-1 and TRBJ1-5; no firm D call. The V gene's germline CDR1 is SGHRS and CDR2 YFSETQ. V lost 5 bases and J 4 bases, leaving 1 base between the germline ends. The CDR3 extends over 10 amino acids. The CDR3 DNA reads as TGCGCCAGCAGGAATCAGCCCCAGCATTTT. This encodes CASRNQPQHF. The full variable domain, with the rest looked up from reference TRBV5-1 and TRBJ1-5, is KAGVTQTPRYLIKTRGQQVTLSCSPISGHRSVSWYQQTPGQGLQFLFEYFSETQRNKGNFPGRFSGRQFSNSRSEMNVSTLELGDSALYLCASRNQPQHFGDGTRLSIL.

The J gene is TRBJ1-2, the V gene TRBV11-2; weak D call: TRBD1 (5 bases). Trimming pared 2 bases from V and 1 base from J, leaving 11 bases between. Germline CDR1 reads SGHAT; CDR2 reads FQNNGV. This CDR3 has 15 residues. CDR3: CASSLSGHRNYGYTF. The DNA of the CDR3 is TGTGCCAGCAGCTTAAGTGGACACCGTAACTATGGCTACACCTTC.

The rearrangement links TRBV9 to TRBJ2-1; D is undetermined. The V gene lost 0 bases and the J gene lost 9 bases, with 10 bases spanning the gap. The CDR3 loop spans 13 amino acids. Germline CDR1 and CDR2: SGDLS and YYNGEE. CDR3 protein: CASSVVDEVEQFF. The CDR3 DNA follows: TGTGCCAGCAGCGTAGTAGATGAGGTTGAGCAGTTCTTC. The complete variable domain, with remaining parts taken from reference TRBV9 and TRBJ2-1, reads DSGVTQTPKHLITATGQRVTLRCSPRSGDLSVYWYQQSLDQGLQFLIQYYNGEERAKGNILERFSAQQFPDLHSELNLSSLELGDSALYFCASSVVDEVEQFFGPGTRLTVL.

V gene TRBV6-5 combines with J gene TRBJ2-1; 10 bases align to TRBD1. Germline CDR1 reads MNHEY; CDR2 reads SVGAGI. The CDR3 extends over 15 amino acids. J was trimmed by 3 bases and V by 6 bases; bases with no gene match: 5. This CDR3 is CASRMTGGRYNEQFF. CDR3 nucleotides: TGTGCCAGCAGGATGACAGGGGGCCGCTACAATGAGCAGTTCTTC.

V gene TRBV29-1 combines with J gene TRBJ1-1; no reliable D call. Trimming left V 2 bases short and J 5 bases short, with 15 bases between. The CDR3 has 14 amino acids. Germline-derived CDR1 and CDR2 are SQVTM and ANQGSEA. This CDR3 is CSVELHGRWTEAFF. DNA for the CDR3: TGCAGCGTTGAACTTCATGGTAGGTGGACTGAAGCTTTCTTT.

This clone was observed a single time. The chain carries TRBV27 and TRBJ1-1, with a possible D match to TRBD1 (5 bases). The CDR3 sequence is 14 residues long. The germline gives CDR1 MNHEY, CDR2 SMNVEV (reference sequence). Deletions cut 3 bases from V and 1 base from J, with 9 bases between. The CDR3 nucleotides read TGTGCCAGCAGTTTGGACAACGCGAACACTGAAGCTTTCTTT. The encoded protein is CASSLDNANTEAFF.